This TCR beta chain was identified during a study of shared clonotypes between healthy human individuals (dated by TCRdb to 2018 to 2020). Turning to the overall study: A few men and a couple of women, aged 18 to 49 years, made up the cohort. For each donor, CD4 naive and CD4 memory were each given three plates, CD8 naive was given two plates, and CD8 memory was given one plate. The study deeply sequenced blood TCR repertoires of roughly five healthy adults to estimate repertoire size and the extent of clonotype sharing between individuals. To increase sequencing depth and limit assay-specific biases, TCR repertoire library preparation and sequencing were carried out by different laboratories using diverse techniques. Each donor's leukapheresis produced roughly between roughly 0.85 and 10 billion PBMCs. The paper as a whole reports these results and caveats: Rarefaction of sorted-subset datasets indicated incomplete sequencing despite the large sequencing depth. Naive subsets generally had larger estimated clonotype richness than memory subsets did. Sharing across a handful of donors was observed for around 4.8% of naive CD4, less than 4% of naive CD8, over 2% of memory CD4, and around 0.4% of memory CD8 clonotypes. Based on pairwise subsampling, the degree of clonotype sharing among donors was expected to be affected by sequencing depth. Compared with non-shared clonotypes, clonotypes shared by all four sorted-subset donors had higher generation probabilities. Only blood was sampled, and tissue TCR repertoires likely differ from those in blood. Because the study included a small number of donors, the genetic and exposure-history diversity represented was limited.

In regard to this clone: It has no known antigen specificity. No clone much larger than this one lies a single base away; base qualities are absent.

Using the deep immunoSEQ assay, TCR CDR3 regions were amplified from genomic DNA by multiplex PCR. Genomic DNA extracted from each cell subset was distributed evenly over all wells of several immunoSEQ 96-well plates, and each plate served as one replicate. For sorted subsets, each replicate PCR was loaded with approximately 0.2 ug genomic DNA, equivalent to 30,000 or so T cell genomes. Purified libraries were measured with a Qubit 3.0 fluorometer, size-checked on a Bioanalyzer 2100, and measured again with the KAPA Library Quantification kit. Every immunoSEQ 96-well plate was sequenced on a dedicated single-read 150-cycle Illumina NextSeq 550 flow cell. The original methods were these. The immunoSEQ output contained only junctional sequences without quality scores, so filtering could not match that applied to full-length reads. Sequences were annotated with PyIR, a Python wrapper for IgBLAST v1.9, and V/J genes and CDR3 were assigned using IMGT germline references. Any read was removed if the V/J assignment was weak (E-value above 1e-6), the CDR3 was missing, or the read contained stop codons, out-of-frame junctions, or ambiguous translated residues. A V3J clonotype was defined by an identical inferred V gene, J gene, and CDR3 amino acid sequence. To compute the percentage overlap between repertoires, the number of shared unique clonotypes was divided by the size of the smaller repertoire. Repertoire richness was assessed with RTK rarefaction, the Chao1 estimator, and Recon v2.1 estimates of unobserved clonotypes. OLGA was used to compute generation probabilities for all TCRbeta clonotypes that the gDNA method yielded from a handful of donors. Not all clones reach the TCRdb copy of this immuneACCESS table, which keeps in-frame sequences only. Checked studies attribute under half of the gap to unresolved V genes and leave the rest unexplained. That table gives V, J and clone size, and the DNA gave D and trimming. This sample comprises about 1.1 million clones, 78% of them detected only once. The biggest ten clones account for roughly 0.57% of the sample.

Donors were healthy HIV-negative adults with no recently reported acute infections or vaccinations. All donors were Caucasian adults living in Nashville, Tennessee, USA. CD4+ T cells were enriched by magnetic negative selection; naive cells were then positively selected on CD45RA, and the negative fraction formed the memory subset. Blood was collected by leukapheresis, and PBMCs were isolated by Ficoll-Histopaque density gradient centrifugation and then cryopreserved in liquid nitrogen vapor phase. Analytical flow cytometry was used to check the purity and quantity of each magnetically sorted T cell population. Genomic DNA was isolated from each sorted fraction and quantified by UV absorbance on a Nanodrop 2000c. What was sequenced was memory CD4+ T cells from PBMCs. This sample's cell subset or site label indicates: CD45RA-negative fraction. The sequence derives from a man between 18 and 29 years old in good health. Some clones in this sample may be carry-over from other donors' samples.

Read as DNA, the sequence is TGTGCCAGCAGCCAAAAGATGGGGACAGGGGCTCGGGAGCAGTACTTC. The translation is CASSQKMGTGAREQYF. The chain is encoded by TRBV14 joined to TRBJ2-7; TRBD1 fits 10 bases in the junction. The CDR3 starts with the cysteine, ends with the phenylalanine, and has 16 residues. The sequence is cut down to CDR3 DNA, 48 bases in frame from base 1. Trimmed from V: 2 bases; trimmed from J: 7 bases; junction bases lacking a gene match: 11. CDR1 SGHDN and CDR2 FVKESK were looked up in the germline V gene.